This TCR beta chain was profiled in a study of regulatory T cells in long-lasting Graves disease. In this sample, this clonotype turned up many times. For TCR beta, libraries came from iRepertoire HTBI primers and Arm-PCR of CDR3 regions. TCRdb re-derived calls from the multiplex PCR reads in MiXCR, one entry per CDR3 protein. The data show 300,000 to 400,000 distinct CDR3 sequences, 16% seen once. Time point of the sample: newly diagnosed GD, antithyroid drugs for less than 3 months. There was RNA extracted from PBMCs, and the TCR library was made from it. The same sample was also studied in work on T cells in Graves' hyperthyroidism and ophthalmopathy. This second study says: When the TCR CDR3 underwent first-round RT-PCR, the HTBI primer set was used. In the blood, most expanded thyroid clonotypes above 0.001 appeared as well.

Sequencing was performed on peripheral blood mononuclear cells (PBMCs), taken at new diagnosis, from a patient treated with antithyroid drugs. The receptor was derived from a man aged 35 to 55 with Graves disease.

The CDR3 DNA follows: TGCGCCAGCGGGGAGCAGGGGTCAGATACGCAGTATTTT. Its translation is CASGEQGSDTQYF. The J gene is TRBJ2-3, the V gene TRBV5-1; perhaps TRBD1 as D (6 bases). Germline V gene lookup returns CDR1 SGHRS and CDR2 YFSETQ. Trimming pared 7 bases from V and 4 bases from J, leaving 13 bases between. The CDR3 runs to 13 residues.